This T cell receptor beta chain originates from a study of technical replicates of blood from several donors. V shed 6 bases and J shed 5 bases, with 20 bases lying between them. CDR3 length: 16 residues. Germline assignment: CDR1 MDHEN and CDR2 SYDVKM. Here immunoSEQ multiplex PCR was the method, and the copy in TCRdb shows in-frame clones only, minus some. The sample shows about 97,000 clones, roughly 95% of them seen only once. The clonotype was recovered from a human donor in good health. Sequenced material: T cells isolated from PBMCs. The chain combines TRBV28 with TRBJ1-5; D might be TRBD1 (5 bases). The CDR3: CASSLPDTSKYQPQHF. Here the CDR3 DNA reads TGTGCCAGCAGCCTACCGGACACCTCAAAGTATCAGCCCCAGCATTTT.